Each of the 32 T cell receptor beta chains below was sequenced from the same sample in a study of shared clonotypes between healthy human individuals. Some clones are missing from TCRdb's copy, which holds only in-frame ones; the method was immunoSEQ multiplex PCR. The table includes roughly 1,000,000 clones, 78% detected once. What was sequenced was memory CD4+ T cells from PBMCs. Subset in this sample: CD45RA-negative fraction. The source of these receptors is a man younger than 30 in good health. Some clones in this sample may be carry-over from other donors' samples.

With respect to this clone: The identical CDR3 is also encoded by other nucleotide sequences in the sample. The V gene is TRBV9, the J gene TRBJ2-1, with 7 bases lining up with TRBD2. V shed 0 bases and J 9 bases; nucleotides not matched to a gene: 3. The germline CDR1 and CDR2 sequences are SGDLS and YYNGEE. CDR3 length: 13 amino acids. The CDR3 region is CASSVVASGEQFF. The CDR3 nucleotides read TGTGCCAGCAGCGTAGTGGCTAGCGGTGAGCAGTTCTTC.

The chain links TRBV7-9 to TRBJ2-7, with 8 bases lining up with TRBD2. CDR3 length equals 18 residues. Trimming removed 5 bases from V and 4 bases from J; junction bases left unmatched: 19. Looked up from germline, CDR1 is SEHNR and CDR2 is FQNEAQ (reference sequence). CDR3 in amino acids: CASSARSTGTRDVYEQYF. The CDR3 bases are TGTGCCAGCAGCGCTAGGTCCACCGGGACTAGGGACGTTTACGAGCAGTACTTC. The full variable domain, rest sourced from reference TRBV7-9 and TRBJ2-7, is DTGVSQNPRHKITKRGQNVTFRCDPISEHNRLYWYRQTLGQGPEFLTYFQNEAQLEKSRLLSDRFSAERPKGSFSTLEIQRTEQGDSAMYLCASSARSTGTRDVYEQYFGPGTRLTVT.

The rearrangement links TRBV10-3 to TRBJ1-1; D call uncertain. Trimming left V 7 bases short and J 3 bases short, with 15 bases between. In germline, CDR1 is ENHRY, CDR2 SYGVKD. The length of the CDR3 is 14 residues. The CDR3 sequence is CAITARRRDTEAFF. The CDR3 DNA reads as TGTGCCATCACGGCTAGGAGGAGGGACACTGAAGCTTTCTTT.

The CDR3 DNA sequence: TGTGCCAGCAGCCCCCGACAGAACAACTACAATGAGCAGTTCTTC. Translated, it gives CASSPRQNNYNEQFF. The chain links TRBV11-2 to TRBJ2-1; D possibly corresponds to TRBD1 (5 bases). Trimming took 5 bases from V and 3 from J, leaving 14 bases between them. The CDR3 covers 15 residues. CDR1 is SGHAT and CDR2 is FQNNGV in the germline V gene.

Remarks on this clone: This may come from a read error, since a much larger clone is one base off. The same CDR3 is also encoded by other DNA sequences in this sample. The genes are TRBV2 and TRBJ2-3; unclear D gene. Germline CDR1 reads SNHLY; CDR2 reads FYNNEI. This CDR3 contains 11 residues. V lost 4 bases and J 4 bases, leaving 3 bases between the germline ends. The DNA of the CDR3 is TGTGCCAGCAGTGTGGCAGATACGCAGTATTTT. Translation gives CASSVADTQYF.

This clone has just one count. The gene calls are TRBV4-2 and TRBJ1-2, with a possible D match to TRBD1 (6 bases). This CDR3 is built from 16 residues. Germline V gives CDR1 LGHNA, CDR2 YNFKEQ. Trimming removed 0 bases at V and 5 bases at J, with 16 bases between. As DNA, the CDR3 is TGTGCCAGCAGCCAAGAAAATGGACAGTGGATTTATGGCTACACCTTC. This gives the protein CASSQENGQWIYGYTF.

The rearrangement joins TRBV7-9 to TRBJ1-2; TRBD1 might be the D (5 bases). Trimming stripped 3 bases from V and 4 bases from J, with 15 bases between. The CDR3 loop spans 15 amino acids. CDR1 and CDR2 (germline): SEHNR, FQNEAQ (reference sequence). In DNA form, the CDR3 reads TGTGCCAGCAGCTTTGGCGGGGGGATTGGCTATGGCTACACCTTC. Protein sequence: CASSFGGGIGYGYTF.

The chain links TRBV15 to TRBJ2-2; D gene unclear. Per the germline V gene, CDR1 is LNHNV and CDR2 is YYDKDF (reference sequence). The CDR3 has 13 residues. V lost 0 bases and J lost 6, with 5 bases in between. The CDR3 region has the DNA TGTGCCACCAGCAGAGAAGGTCCCGGGGAGCTGTTTTTT. It codes for CATSREGPGELFF.

CDR3 DNA sequence: TGCGCCAGCAGCTTTTCGACTAGCGGCAATGAGCAGTTCTTC. Translating gives CASSFSTSGNEQFF. V gene TRBV5-1 combines with J gene TRBJ2-1, with TRBD2 matching 9 bases. The CDR3 totals 14 residues. Germline values: CDR1 SGHRS, CDR2 YFSETQ. V was clipped by 2 bases and J by 6 bases; unmatched bases: 3.

The chain recombines TRBV5-6 with TRBJ1-6; 8 nucleotides align to TRBD1. The germline V gene has CDR1 SGHDT and CDR2 YYEEEE. The V gene end was trimmed by 3 bases and the J gene end by 8 bases; junction bases not matched to a gene: 10. The CDR3 is made up of 16 amino acids. Written as DNA, the CDR3 is TGTGCCAGCAGCTCAGACAGGGGAGTGGTGGATTCACCCCTCCACTTT. It yields the protein CASSSDRGVVDSPLHF.

The chain is built from TRBV6-4 and TRBJ2-1; 10 bases map to TRBD2. This CDR3 contains 13 residues. The V gene's germline CDR1 is MRHNA and CDR2 SNTAGT. J was trimmed by 10 bases and V by 3 bases; bases with no gene match: 3. The CDR3 loop reads CASSEETSGEQFF. The CDR3 bases are TGTGCCAGCAGTGAAGAGACTAGCGGGGAGCAGTTCTTC.

The chain links TRBV28 to TRBJ2-7; 11 bases agree with TRBD1. CDR1 is MDHEN and CDR2 is SYDVKM in the germline V gene. The CDR3 covers 14 residues. V shed 6 bases and J 2 bases; nucleotides not matched to a gene: 3. As DNA, the CDR3 is TGTGCCAGCAGAGGGACAGGGGGAACCTACGAGCAGTACTTC. This codes for CASRGTGGTYEQYF.

The V gene is TRBV6-4, the J gene TRBJ1-2, with TRBD1 matching over 7 bases. CDR1 and CDR2 (germline): MRHNA, SNTAGT. The CDR3 consists of 13 residues. V was pared by 8 bases and J by 0 bases, with 3 bases of the junction left unmatched. CDR3 DNA sequence: TGTGCCAGCCGACAGGGACCTAACTATGGCTACACCTTC. Its translation: CASRQGPNYGYTF.

This CDR3 reads CATSRSVGTTYEQYF. The CDR3 DNA reads as TGTGCCACCAGCAGGAGTGTGGGAACCACCTACGAGCAGTACTTC. The chain employs TRBV15 and TRBJ2-7; D is undetermined. Trimming pared 3 bases from V and 2 bases from J, leaving 14 bases between. The CDR3 extends over 15 amino acids. Germline assignment: CDR1 LNHNV and CDR2 YYDKDF (reference sequence).

This chain connects TRBV7-9 to TRBJ2-6, with D possibly being TRBD1 (5 bases). This CDR3 contains 16 residues. Trimming cost V 1 base and J 0 bases, with 7 bases left between them. Germline CDR1 is SEHNR and CDR2 is FQNEAQ (reference sequence). The CDR3 sequence: CASSLGGYSGANVLTF. CDR3 bases: TGTGCCAGCAGCTTAGGGGGCTACTCTGGGGCCAACGTCCTGACTTTC.

V gene TRBV6-1 combines with J gene TRBJ2-3, with D unclear. The germline V gene has CDR1 MNHNS and CDR2 SASEGT. V lost 2 bases and J 6 bases, leaving 6 bases between the germline ends. The CDR3 has 12 amino acids. CDR3 DNA: TGTGCCAGCAGTGAATTCAGGGATACGCAGTATTTT. This gives the protein CASSEFRDTQYF.

This clone was seen more than once but under ten times. The chain uses TRBV7-2 and TRBJ1-1; 9 nucleotides match TRBD1. CDR1 is SGHTA, CDR2 FQGNSA, per germline. The CDR3 loop spans 15 amino acids. V dropped 0 bases and J dropped 5; count of bases not matched to a gene: 4. CDR3 loop: CASSLAGQGLTEAFF. The DNA for the CDR3 is TGTGCCAGCAGCTTAGCCGGACAGGGGCTGACTGAAGCTTTCTTT. Supplemented by reference TRBV7-2 and TRBJ1-1, the full variable domain reads GAGVSQSPSNKVTEKGKDVELRCDPISGHTALYWYRQSLGQGLEFLIYFQGNSAPDKSGLPSDRFSAERTGGSVSTLTIQRTQQEDSAVYLCASSLAGQGLTEAFFGQGTRLTVV.

This clone was observed once. The genes are TRBV6-5 and TRBJ2-7; 7 nucleotides match TRBD1. The J segment lost 3 bases and the V segment lost 8 bases, leaving 7 bases of the junction unmatched. The CDR3 is made up of 13 amino acids. The germline V gene encodes CDR1 MNHEY and CDR2 SVGAGI. The CDR3 region has the DNA TGTGCCAGCCGTCAGGGACAGTACTACGAGCAGTACTTC. It specifies CASRQGQYYEQYF.

This clone was observed a handful of times. V usage is TRBV28 and J usage is TRBJ1-2; 7 positions agree with TRBD1. The ends lost 6 bases at V and 7 bases at J; junction bases unmatched: 11. Germline-derived CDR1 and CDR2 are MDHEN and SYDVKM. The CDR3 sequence is 14 residues long. The CDR3 loop reads CASSSQGSLRGYTF. In nucleotides, the CDR3 is TGTGCCAGCAGCTCACAGGGGAGTCTTCGTGGCTACACCTTC.

A few counts support this clone. The chain uses TRBV14 and TRBJ2-3; D is possibly TRBD1 (5 bases). This CDR3 spans 14 amino acids. Germline assignment: CDR1 SGHDN and CDR2 FVKESK. Deletions cut 4 bases from V and 2 bases from J, with 10 bases between. CDR3 nucleotides: TGTGCCAGCAGCCCACAGGTGTACACAGATACGCAGTATTTT. As protein: CASSPQVYTDTQYF.

V gene TRBV2 combines with J gene TRBJ2-5; D is undetermined. V lost 3 bases, J lost 5 bases, and 10 bases lay in between. Per the germline V gene, CDR1 is SNHLY and CDR2 is FYNNEI. The CDR3 totals 13 residues. The CDR3 DNA reads as TGTGCCAGCAGTGATGGGTGGCCCGAGACCCAGTACTTC. Encoded protein: CASSDGWPETQYF.

The chain combines TRBV18 with TRBJ1-1, with 9 bases matching TRBD1. The CDR3 has 15 amino acids. Trimming removed 2 bases from V and 3 bases from J; junction bases left unmatched: 4. The germline V gene encodes CDR1 KGHSH and CDR2 LQKENI. The CDR3 DNA follows: TGTGCCAGCTCACCATTACAGGGGGCAGACACTGAAGCTTTCTTT. Encoded protein: CASSPLQGADTEAFF.

As for this clone: Additional DNA sequences in this sample encode the identical CDR3. The V call is TRBV9, the J call TRBJ2-1; D possibly corresponds to TRBD2 (6 bases). Trimming stripped 2 bases from V and 0 bases from J, with 6 bases between. The germline gives CDR1 SGDLS, CDR2 YYNGEE. This CDR3 is built from 14 residues. The CDR3 sequence is CASSVSGSYNEQFF. CDR3 coding DNA: TGTGCCAGCAGCGTTAGCGGCTCCTACAATGAGCAGTTCTTC.

The rearrangement uses TRBV28 and TRBJ2-4; 7 nucleotides agree with TRBD2. V was pared by 4 bases and J by 7 bases, with 7 bases of the junction left unmatched. Looked up from germline, CDR1 is MDHEN and CDR2 is SYDVKM. The CDR3 runs to 14 residues. CDR3 DNA: TGTGCCAGCAGTTCCCGGACCGGGGGGAACATTCAGTACTTC. This gives the protein CASSSRTGGNIQYF.

V gene TRBV9 combines with J gene TRBJ2-5, with 11 bases lining up with TRBD2. Unmatched junction bases numbered 4, after V lost 3 bases and J lost 3 bases. Germline V CDR1 and CDR2: SGDLS, YYNGEE. The CDR3 consists of 15 residues. The CDR3 loop is CASSAQGLAEETQYF. DNA of the CDR3: TGTGCCAGCAGCGCCCAGGGACTAGCGGAAGAGACCCAGTACTTC.

V usage is TRBV7-2 and J usage is TRBJ2-2, with D possibly TRBD1 on 5 matching bases. Trimming removed 5 bases at V and 2 bases at J, with 15 bases between. This CDR3 is 16 amino acids long. Per germline, CDR1 SGHTA and CDR2 FQGNSA. The CDR3 protein is CASSPQGVHNTGELFF. The DNA of the CDR3 is TGTGCCAGCAGCCCCCAAGGGGTCCACAACACCGGGGAGCTGTTTTTT.

The chain recombines TRBV15 with TRBJ2-3; D may be TRBD2 (7 bases). V dropped 5 bases and J dropped 5 bases, with 23 bases sitting between them. The CDR3 sequence is 17 residues long. Germline V lookup: CDR1 LNHNV, CDR2 YYDKDF (reference sequence). The CDR3 DNA is TGTGCCACCAGCGTAGCCCCCTTCGGCGGGGGCGTAGATACGCAGTATTTT. Protein product: CATSVAPFGGGVDTQYF.

This sequence joins TRBV5-1 and TRBJ1-4; 7 nucleotides align to TRBD1. The germline CDR1 and CDR2 sequences are SGHRS and YFSETQ. The CDR3 contains 13 residues. The trim removed 3 bases at V and 8 bases at J, leaving 4 bases unmatched. The CDR3 reads CASSYDREEKLFF. In nucleotides, the CDR3 is TGCGCCAGCAGCTATGACAGGGAGGAAAAACTGTTTTTT.

The rearrangement uses TRBV5-1 and TRBJ2-7; D unclear. The germline CDR1 and CDR2 sequences are SGHRS and YFSETQ. The CDR3 sequence is 15 residues long. The V and J ends lost 2 bases and 2 bases respectively, with 14 bases between them. The DNA of the CDR3 is TGCGCCAGCAGCTTTTCCGATGGCCAGGCCTACGAGCAGTACTTC. Protein product: CASSFSDGQAYEQYF.

In the case of this clone: Other DNA variants within this sample encode the same CDR3. V usage is TRBV28 and J usage is TRBJ2-1; D is ambiguous. The CDR3 is 13 amino acids. Germline V gene lookup returns CDR1 MDHEN and CDR2 SYDVKM. Trimming left V 5 bases short and J 1 base short, with 6 bases between. Here the CDR3 reads CASSPPSYNEQFF. In nucleotides, the CDR3 is TGTGCCAGCAGTCCGCCTTCCTACAATGAGCAGTTCTTC.

The rearrangement links TRBV28 to TRBJ2-3; 9 positions agree with TRBD2. The CDR3 loop spans 15 amino acids. V shed 6 bases, J shed 7 bases, and the junction held 11 bases outside the gene matches. The germline CDR1 and CDR2 sequences are MDHEN and SYDVKM. CDR3 amino acids: CASSPTSGGAHTQYF. The CDR3 nucleotides are TGTGCCAGCAGCCCGACTAGCGGAGGGGCACATACGCAGTATTTT.

The chain carries TRBV7-2 and TRBJ2-3; 10 nucleotides align to TRBD1. V lost 5 bases to trimming and J lost 5 bases; unmatched junction nucleotides: 4. The CDR3 loop spans 14 amino acids. Per germline, CDR1 SGHTA and CDR2 FQGNSA. The CDR3 region is CASSPRDRGDTQYF. CDR3 coding DNA: TGTGCCAGCAGCCCTCGGGACAGGGGAGATACGCAGTATTTT.